The next 8 T cell receptor beta chains were all read from a single sample in a study of tumor-infiltrating lymphocytes in primary liver carcinoma. The study extracted blood RNA from unsorted whole blood and also extracted germline DNA. TCR beta cDNA was prepared out of roughly 0.5 ug total RNA by means of a constant-region primer. Each TCR beta library was derived from three nested multiplex PCR rounds that employed slightly modified ARM-PCR. TRBV1-TRBV30 forward primers paired with a C-beta reverse primer were used in the first two PCR rounds, which ran approximately 10 cycles each. TCRdb processed the multiplex PCR reads anew with MiXCR; each CDR3 protein has one entry. The sample lists 150,000 to 200,000 distinct CDR3 sequences, 50% to 75% seen once, with around 74% in the top ten. The sequencing input was peripheral blood. The receptors shown here come from a man aged 35-49 years with primary liver carcinoma and hepatitis B virus infection.

This chain uses TRBV12-3 or TRBV12-4 with TRBJ2-3; 8 bases map to TRBD1. This CDR3 has 16 amino acids. V was clipped by 0 bases and J by 1 base; unmatched bases: 3. The CDR3 DNA reads as TGTGCCAGCAGTTTAGCCAAGACAGGGGGCACAGATACGCAGTATTTT. It encodes CASSLAKTGGTDTQYF.

This clonotype was observed a few times. The chain is built from TRBV10-3 and TRBJ2-2, with 11 nucleotides matching TRBD2. Germline CDR1 reads ENHRY; CDR2 reads SYGVKD. The J segment lost 1 base and the V segment lost 7 bases, leaving 11 bases of the junction unmatched. This CDR3 region has 18 residues. The CDR3 coding sequence is TGTGCCATCACCCCAGGGACTAGCGGAACCAAGAACACCGGGGAGCTGTTTTTT. This translates into CAITPGTSGTKNTGELFF.

Comments on this clonotype: No conserved phenylalanine or tryptophan is present at the end of the CDR3, so a read error is the likely explanation. The chain recombines TRBV4-1 with TRBJ1-2; 7 bases align to TRBD1. This CDR3 has 14 residues. Germline values: CDR1 MGHRA, CDR2 YSYEKL. Germline trimming cut 5 bases from V and 3 bases from J; bases unmatched to any gene: 6. The CDR3 is CASSSSTGHYGYTL. CDR3 nucleotide sequence: TGCGCCAGCAGCTCGTCGACAGGGCACTATGGCTACACCCTC.

This clonotype has just one count. This likely comes from a read error, as the CDR3 has no conserved phenylalanine or tryptophan at its end. V and J are TRBV7-3 and TRBJ1-6; unclear D gene. The CDR3 covers 13 residues. CDR1 is SGHTA, CDR2 FQGTGA, per germline. Here the CDR3 reads CASNQVQNSPLHS. In nucleotides, the CDR3 is TGTGCCAGCAACCAAGTGCAGAATTCGCCCCTCCACTCT.

This clonotype was seen repeatedly, ten times or more. The V and J genes are TRBV6-5 and TRBJ2-1; 9 nucleotides agree with TRBD2. V was clipped by 2 bases and J by 10 bases; unmatched bases: 6. The germline CDR1 and CDR2 sequences are MNHEY and SVGAGI. The CDR3 covers 14 residues. The CDR3 region is CASSYTGTSREQFF. The CDR3 DNA follows: TGTGCCAGCAGTTACACCGGGACTAGCAGGGAGCAGTTCTTC.

The chain has TRBV6-1 and TRBJ2-5; D remains unclear. The CDR3 consists of 13 residues. Germline CDR1 MNHNS, CDR2 SASEGT. The germline V and J ends were trimmed by 1 base and 5 bases, with 8 bases remaining between them. CDR3 residues: CASSEELGETQYF. The CDR3 DNA sequence: TGTGCCAGCAGTGAAGAATTAGGGGAGACCCAGTACTTC.

The gene calls are TRBV12-3 or TRBV12-4 and TRBJ2-5; 8 bases fit TRBD1. The CDR3 is made up of 13 amino acids. V shed 4 bases and J 5 bases; nucleotides not matched to a gene: 3. CDR3 DNA sequence: TGTGCCAGCAGTTCTTCAGGGGGCGAGACCCAGTACTTC. This sequence encodes CASSSSGGETQYF.

This clonotype was recorded many times. J is TRBJ2-7 and V is TRBV11-2; D remains ambiguous. CDR1 is SGHAT and CDR2 is FQNNGV in the germline V gene. The CDR3 sequence is 13 residues long. Trimming removed 0 bases from V and 1 base from J, with 4 bases in between. In nucleotides, the CDR3 is TGTGCCAGCAGCTTAGACAGATCCTACGAGCAGTACTTC. Protein: CASSLDRSYEQYF.